The T cell receptor beta chain described here comes from a study of T cells of healthy individuals. V lost 10 bases to trimming and J lost 2 bases; unmatched junction nucleotides: 13. The CDR3 is 15 residues long. Germline CDR1 MNHNS, CDR2 SASEGT. This clonotype was seen many times. Each CDR3 protein is one row after TCRdb ran MiXCR on the 5' RACE reads. Among around 63,000 distinct CDR3 sequences, 15% to 20% were seen once, and the ten largest hold about 4.7%. This TCR derives from a human donor in good health. V is TRBV6-1 and J is TRBJ2-5; TRBD1 aligns across 7 bases. The CDR3: CATLPRRQGQETQYF. CDR3 sequence (DNA): TGTGCCACTCTTCCCCGCCGACAGGGTCAAGAGACCCAGTACTTC.